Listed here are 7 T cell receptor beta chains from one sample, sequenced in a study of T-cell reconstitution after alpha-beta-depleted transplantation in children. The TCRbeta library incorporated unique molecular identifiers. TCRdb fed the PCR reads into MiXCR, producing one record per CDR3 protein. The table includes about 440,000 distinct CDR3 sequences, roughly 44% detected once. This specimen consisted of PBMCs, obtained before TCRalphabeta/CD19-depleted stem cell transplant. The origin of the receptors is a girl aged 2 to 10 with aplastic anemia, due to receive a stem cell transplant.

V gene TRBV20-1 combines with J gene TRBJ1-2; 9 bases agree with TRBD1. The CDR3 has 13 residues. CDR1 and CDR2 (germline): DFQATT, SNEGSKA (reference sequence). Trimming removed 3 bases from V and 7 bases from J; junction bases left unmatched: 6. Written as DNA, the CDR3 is TGCAGTGCTAGGGTGGACAGGGGCGGTGGCTACACCTTC. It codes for CSARVDRGGGYTF.

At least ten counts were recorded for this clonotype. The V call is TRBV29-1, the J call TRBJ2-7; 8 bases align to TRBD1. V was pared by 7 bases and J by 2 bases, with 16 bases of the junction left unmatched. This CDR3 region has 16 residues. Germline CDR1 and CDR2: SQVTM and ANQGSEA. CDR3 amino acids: CSARPDRAILTYEQYF. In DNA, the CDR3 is TGCAGCGCCCGGCCGGACAGGGCGATTCTCACCTACGAGCAGTACTTC.

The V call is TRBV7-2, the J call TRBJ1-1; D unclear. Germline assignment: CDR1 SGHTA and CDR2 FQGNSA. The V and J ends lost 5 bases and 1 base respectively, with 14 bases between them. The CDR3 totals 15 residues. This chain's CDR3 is CASSPSVGRNTEAFF. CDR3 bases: TGTGCCAGCAGCCCCTCGGTGGGCAGGAACACTGAAGCTTTCTTT. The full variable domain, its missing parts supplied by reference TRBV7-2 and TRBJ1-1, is GAGVSQSPSNKVTEKGKDVELRCDPISGHTALYWYRQSLGQGLEFLIYFQGNSAPDKSGLPSDRFSAERTGGSVSTLTIQRTQQEDSAVYLCASSPSVGRNTEAFFGQGTRLTVV.

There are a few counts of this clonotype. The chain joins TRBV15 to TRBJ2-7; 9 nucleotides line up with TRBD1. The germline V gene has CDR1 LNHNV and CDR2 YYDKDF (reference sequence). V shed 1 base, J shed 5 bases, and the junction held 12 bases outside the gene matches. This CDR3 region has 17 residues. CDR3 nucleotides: TGTGCCACCAGCAGAGGTCCCGGGACAGGGAAACCCCACGAGCAGTACTTC. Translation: CATSRGPGTGKPHEQYF.

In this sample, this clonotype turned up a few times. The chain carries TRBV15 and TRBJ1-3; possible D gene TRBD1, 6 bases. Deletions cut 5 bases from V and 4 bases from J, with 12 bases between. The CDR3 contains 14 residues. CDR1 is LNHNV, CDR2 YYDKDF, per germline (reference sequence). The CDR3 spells CATSALGTGNTIYF. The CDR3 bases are TGTGCCACCAGCGCCCTGGGGACAGGAAACACCATATATTTT.

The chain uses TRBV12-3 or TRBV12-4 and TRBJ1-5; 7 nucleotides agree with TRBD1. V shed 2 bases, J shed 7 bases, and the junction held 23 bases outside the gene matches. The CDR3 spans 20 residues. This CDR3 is CASSLKGGMGTAYSRQPQHF. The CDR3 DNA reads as TGTGCCAGCAGTTTAAAAGGCGGAATGGGGACAGCCTATTCTCGGCAGCCCCAGCATTTT.

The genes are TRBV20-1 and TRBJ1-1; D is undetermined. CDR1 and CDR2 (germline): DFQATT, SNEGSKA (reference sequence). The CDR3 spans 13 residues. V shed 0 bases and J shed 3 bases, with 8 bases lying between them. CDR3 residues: CSARDFTYTEAFF. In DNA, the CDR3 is TGCAGTGCTAGAGACTTCACCTACACTGAAGCTTTCTTT.